Below, 10 T cell receptor beta chains from the same sample are listed, as sequenced in a study of immune cell composition in non-small cell lung cancer. The protocol was immunoSEQ multiplex PCR, while the TCRdb copy is restricted to in-frame clones and leaves out a portion. The table has about 14,000 clones, approximately 84% seen once. Sample: lung tumor tissue. The source of these receptors is a human donor with non-small cell lung cancer.

J is TRBJ2-3 and V is TRBV30, with a weak D call TRBD2 (7 bases). V dropped 7 bases and J dropped 0 bases, with 17 bases sitting between them. The germline V gene encodes CDR1 GTSNPN and CDR2 SVGIG (reference sequence). The length of the CDR3 is 15 residues. The CDR3 is CALGGGGPSTDTQYF. As DNA, the CDR3 is TGTGCCTTAGGGGGGGGCGGGCCAAGCACAGATACGCAGTATTTT.

The chain has TRBV12-5 and TRBJ1-5, with D possibly matching TRBD1 (5 bases). V lost 5 bases and J lost 7, with 18 bases in between. There are 15 residues in the CDR3. The germline gives CDR1 LGHNT, CDR2 FRNRAP. CDR3 loop: CASGATQGTPQPQHF. CDR3 sequence (DNA): TGTGCTAGTGGTGCTACCCAGGGTACACCCCAGCCCCAGCATTTT.

The V and J genes are TRBV7-2 and TRBJ2-3; TRBD2 matches at 11 bases. Trimming removed 1 base from V and 5 bases from J; junction bases left unmatched: 2. Germline V CDR1 and CDR2: SGHTA, FQGNSA. The CDR3 runs 15 residues. The CDR3 DNA reads as TGTGCCAGCAGCTTAGTAGCGGGAGGGAAAGATACGCAGTATTTT. Its translation: CASSLVAGGKDTQYF.

CDR3 nucleotide sequence: TGTGCCAGCAGCGTGGACTACCCCACAGATACGCAGTATTTT. This gives the protein CASSVDYPTDTQYF. This chain links TRBV5-4 with TRBJ2-3, with D possibly matching TRBD2 (6 bases). Germline lookup yields CDR1 SGHNT and CDR2 YYREEE (reference sequence). With 4 bases removed from V and 2 bases from J, the gap between germline ends came to 11 bases. This CDR3 contains 14 residues.

The chain carries TRBV4-1 and TRBJ2-5, with TRBD1 identical over 12 bases. Per germline, CDR1 MGHRA and CDR2 YSYEKL. Trimming took 6 bases from V and 2 from J; bases not matched to a gene: 10. The CDR3 covers 17 residues. CDR3 region: CASRQGTGGRRQETQYF. CDR3 in DNA: TGCGCCAGCAGACAGGGGACAGGGGGCCGTCGGCAAGAGACCCAGTACTTC.

This clone was recorded only once. The chain has TRBV27 and TRBJ2-1; 15 bases map to TRBD2. Germline V gene lookup returns CDR1 MNHEY and CDR2 SMNVEV (reference sequence). The V segment lost 6 bases and the J segment 5 bases; nucleotides outside the gene matches: 5. CDR3 length: 16 amino acids. The CDR3 bases are TGTGCCAGCAGCCGGACTAGCGGGAGGGTCCACAATGAGCAGTTCTTC. Protein sequence: CASSRTSGRVHNEQFF.

This clone appeared once. This chain links TRBV7-3 with TRBJ1-1; D is perhaps TRBD1 (5 bases). Trimming took 3 bases from V and 5 from J, leaving 19 bases between them. The length of the CDR3 is 16 residues. From germline, CDR1 is SGHTA and CDR2 FQGTGA. CDR3 region: CASSLGTLGGGTEAFF. The CDR3 DNA is TGTGCCAGCAGCTTGGGGACTTTGGGGGGAGGAACTGAAGCTTTCTTT.

This chain joins TRBV4-1 and TRBJ2-7; D perhaps matches TRBD1 (5 bases). Germline CDR1 MGHRA, CDR2 YSYEKL. V was cut by 0 bases and J by 3 bases, with 12 bases left in between. CDR3 length: 15 residues. CDR3 nucleotide sequence: TGCGCCAGCAGCCAAGATCCCGCGACAGTCTACGAGCAGTACTTC. Residues: CASSQDPATVYEQYF.

V usage is TRBV30 and J usage is TRBJ2-3; 8 nucleotides align to TRBD2. CDR3 length equals 16 residues. V lost 6 bases and J lost 0; bases outside the gene matches: 11. Germline-derived CDR1 and CDR2 are GTSNPN and SVGIG (reference sequence). CDR3 in DNA: TGTGCCTGCTCCCGGGGGGGCCAAACTAGCACAGATACGCAGTATTTT. This sequence encodes CACSRGGQTSTDTQYF. The whole variable domain, remainder taken from reference TRBV30 and TRBJ2-3, is SQTIHQWPATLVQPVGSPLSLECTVEGTSNPNLYWYRQAAGRGLQLLFYSVGIGQISSEVPQNLSASRPQDRQFILSSKKLLLSDSGFYLCACSRGGQTSTDTQYFGPGTRLTVL.

The gene calls are TRBV19 and TRBJ2-1, with 14 bases identical to TRBD2. Trimming removed 6 bases from V and 7 bases from J; junction bases left unmatched: 5. The CDR3 length is 15 residues. Germline values: CDR1 LNHDA, CDR2 SQIVND (reference sequence). In nucleotides, the CDR3 is TGTGCCAGTAGCGGCGGGACTAGCGGGAGAAATGAGCAGTTCTTC. Encoded protein: CASSGGTSGRNEQFF. Using reference TRBV19 and TRBJ2-1 for the parts outside the CDR3, the full variable domain is DGGITQSPKYLFRKEGQNVTLSCEQNLNHDAMYWYRQDPGQGLRLIYYSQIVNDFQKGDIAEGYSVSREKKESFPLTVTSAQKNPTAFYLCASSGGTSGRNEQFFGPGTRLTVL.